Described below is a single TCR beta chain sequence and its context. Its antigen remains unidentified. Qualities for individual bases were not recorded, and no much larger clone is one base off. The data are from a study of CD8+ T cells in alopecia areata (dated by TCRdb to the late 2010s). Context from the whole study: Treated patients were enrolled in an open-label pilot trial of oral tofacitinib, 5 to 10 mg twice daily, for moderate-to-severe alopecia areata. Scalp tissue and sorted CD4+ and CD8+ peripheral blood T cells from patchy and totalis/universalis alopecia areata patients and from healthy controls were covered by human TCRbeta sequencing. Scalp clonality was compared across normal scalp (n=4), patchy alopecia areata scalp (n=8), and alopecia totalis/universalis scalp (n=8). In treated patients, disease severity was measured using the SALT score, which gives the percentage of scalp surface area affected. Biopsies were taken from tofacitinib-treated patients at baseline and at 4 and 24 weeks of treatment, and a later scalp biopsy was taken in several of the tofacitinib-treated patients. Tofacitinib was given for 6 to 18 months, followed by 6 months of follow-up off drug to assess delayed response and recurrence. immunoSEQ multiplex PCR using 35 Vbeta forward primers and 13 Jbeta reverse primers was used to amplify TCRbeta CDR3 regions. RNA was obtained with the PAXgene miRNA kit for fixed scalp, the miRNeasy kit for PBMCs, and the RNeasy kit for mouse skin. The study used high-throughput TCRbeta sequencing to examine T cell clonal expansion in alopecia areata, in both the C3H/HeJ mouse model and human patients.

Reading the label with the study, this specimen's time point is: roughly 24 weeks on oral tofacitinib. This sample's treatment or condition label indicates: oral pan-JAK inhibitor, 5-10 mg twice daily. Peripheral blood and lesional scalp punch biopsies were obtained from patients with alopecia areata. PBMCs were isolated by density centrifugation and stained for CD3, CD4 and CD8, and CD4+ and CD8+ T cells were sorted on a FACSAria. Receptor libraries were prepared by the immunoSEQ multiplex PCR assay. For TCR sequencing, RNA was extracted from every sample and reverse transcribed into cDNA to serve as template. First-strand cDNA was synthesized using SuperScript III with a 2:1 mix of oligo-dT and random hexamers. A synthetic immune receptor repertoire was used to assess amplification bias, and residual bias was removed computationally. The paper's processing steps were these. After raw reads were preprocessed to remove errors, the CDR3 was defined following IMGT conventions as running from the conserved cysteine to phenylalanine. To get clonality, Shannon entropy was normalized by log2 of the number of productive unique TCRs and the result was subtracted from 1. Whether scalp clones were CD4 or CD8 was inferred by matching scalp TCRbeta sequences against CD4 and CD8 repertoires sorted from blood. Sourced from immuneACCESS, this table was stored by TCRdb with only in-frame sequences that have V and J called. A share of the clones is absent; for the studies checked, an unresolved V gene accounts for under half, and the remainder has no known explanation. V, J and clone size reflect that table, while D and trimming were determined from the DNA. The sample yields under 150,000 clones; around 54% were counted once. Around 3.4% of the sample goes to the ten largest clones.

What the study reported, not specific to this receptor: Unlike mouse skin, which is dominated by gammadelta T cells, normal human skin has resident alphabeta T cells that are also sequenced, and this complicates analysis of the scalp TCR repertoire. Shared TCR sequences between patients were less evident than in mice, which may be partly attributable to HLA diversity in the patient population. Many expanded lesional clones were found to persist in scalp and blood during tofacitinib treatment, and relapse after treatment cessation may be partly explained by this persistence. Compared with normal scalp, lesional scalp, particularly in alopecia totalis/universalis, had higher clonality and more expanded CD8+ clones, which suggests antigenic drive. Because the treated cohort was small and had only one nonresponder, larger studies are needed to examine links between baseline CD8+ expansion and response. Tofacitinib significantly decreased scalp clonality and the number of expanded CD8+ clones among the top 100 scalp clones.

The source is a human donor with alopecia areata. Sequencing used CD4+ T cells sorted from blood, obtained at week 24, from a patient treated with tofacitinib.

The CDR3 protein: CATSPDRGFGYTF. The nucleotide sequence is TGTGCCACCAGCCCTGACAGGGGGTTTGGCTACACCTTC. The chain couples TRBV15 to TRBJ1-2, and TRBD1 matches 9 of the central bases. Its CDR3 holds 13 amino acids, cysteine through phenylalanine. Only the CDR3 portion is preserved as DNA: 39 bases, with reading frame beginning at the first base. For CDR1 and CDR2, the germline V gene (reference sequence) lists LNHNV and YYDKDF. After removal of 5 bases from V and 7 bases from J, the junction retains 5 bases not matched to a gene.